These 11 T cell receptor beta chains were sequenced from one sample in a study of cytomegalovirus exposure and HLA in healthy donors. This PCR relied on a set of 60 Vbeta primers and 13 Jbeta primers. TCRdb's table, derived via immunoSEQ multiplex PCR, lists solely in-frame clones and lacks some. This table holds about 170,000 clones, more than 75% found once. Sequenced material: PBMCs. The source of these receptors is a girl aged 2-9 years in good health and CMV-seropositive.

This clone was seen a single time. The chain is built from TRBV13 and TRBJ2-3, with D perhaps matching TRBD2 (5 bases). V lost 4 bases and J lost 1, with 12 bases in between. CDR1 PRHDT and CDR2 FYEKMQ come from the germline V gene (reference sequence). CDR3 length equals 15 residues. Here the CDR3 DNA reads TGTGCCAGCAGCTCTCGGGGTATCGGCACAGATACGCAGTATTTT. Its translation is CASSSRGIGTDTQYF.

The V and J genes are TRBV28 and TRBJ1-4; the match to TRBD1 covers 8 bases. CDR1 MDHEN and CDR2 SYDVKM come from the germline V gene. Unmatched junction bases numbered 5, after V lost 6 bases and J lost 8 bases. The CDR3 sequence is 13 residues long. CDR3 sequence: CASSRGQGEKLFF. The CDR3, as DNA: TGTGCCAGCAGCAGGGGGCAGGGGGAAAAACTGTTTTTT.

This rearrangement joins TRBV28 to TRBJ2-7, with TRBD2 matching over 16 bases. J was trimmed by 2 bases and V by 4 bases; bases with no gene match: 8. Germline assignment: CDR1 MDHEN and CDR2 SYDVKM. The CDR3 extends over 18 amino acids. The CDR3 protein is CASSSPGLAGGSTYEQYF. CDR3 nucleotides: TGTGCCAGCAGTTCCCCGGGACTAGCGGGAGGGTCTACCTACGAGCAGTACTTC.

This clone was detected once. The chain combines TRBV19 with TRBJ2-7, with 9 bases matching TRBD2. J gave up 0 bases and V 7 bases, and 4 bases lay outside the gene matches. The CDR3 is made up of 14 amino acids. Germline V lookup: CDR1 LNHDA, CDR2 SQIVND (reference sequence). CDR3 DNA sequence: TGTGCCAGTACGACTAGCGGCATCTCCTACGAGCAGTACTTC. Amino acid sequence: CASTTSGISYEQYF.

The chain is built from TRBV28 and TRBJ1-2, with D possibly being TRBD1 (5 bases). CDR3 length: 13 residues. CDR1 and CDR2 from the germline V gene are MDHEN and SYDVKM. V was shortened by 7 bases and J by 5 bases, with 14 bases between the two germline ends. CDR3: CASIGRGGYGYTF. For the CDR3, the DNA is TGTGCCAGCATAGGGAGGGGAGGGTATGGCTACACCTTC.

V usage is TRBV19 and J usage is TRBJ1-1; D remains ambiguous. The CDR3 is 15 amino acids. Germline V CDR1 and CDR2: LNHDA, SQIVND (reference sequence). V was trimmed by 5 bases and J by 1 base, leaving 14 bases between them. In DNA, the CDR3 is TGTGCCAGTAGTGCCCCGAGAAACTCGAACACTGAAGCTTTCTTT. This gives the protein CASSAPRNSNTEAFF.

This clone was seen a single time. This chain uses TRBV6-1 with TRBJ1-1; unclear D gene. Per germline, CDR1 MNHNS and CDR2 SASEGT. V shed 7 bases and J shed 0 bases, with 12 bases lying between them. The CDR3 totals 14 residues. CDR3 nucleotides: TGTGCCAGCATCGAAAGAGGGATGAACACTGAAGCTTTCTTT. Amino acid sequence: CASIERGMNTEAFF.

Here the CDR3 DNA reads TGTGCCAGCAGTGGTTTGACAGGGAAAGCATACTATGGCTACACCTTC. Amino acids: CASSGLTGKAYYGYTF. The chain carries TRBV2 and TRBJ1-2; 7 bases line up with TRBD1. From germline, CDR1 is SNHLY and CDR2 FYNNEI. The junction had 11 bases not matched to a gene; V was cut back by 4 bases and J by 3 bases. The CDR3 length is 16 residues.

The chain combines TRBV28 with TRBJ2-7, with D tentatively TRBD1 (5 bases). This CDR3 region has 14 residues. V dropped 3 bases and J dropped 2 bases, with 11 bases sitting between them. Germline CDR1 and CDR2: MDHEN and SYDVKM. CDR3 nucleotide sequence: TGTGCCAGCAGTTTGACAGCCTTTACCTACGAGCAGTACTTC. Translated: CASSLTAFTYEQYF.

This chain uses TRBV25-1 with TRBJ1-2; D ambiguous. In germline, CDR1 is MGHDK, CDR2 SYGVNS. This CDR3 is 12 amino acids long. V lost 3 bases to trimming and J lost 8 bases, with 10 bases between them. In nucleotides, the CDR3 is TGTGCCAGCAGTGACGGAGGAGGGGGCTACACCTTC. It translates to CASSDGGGGYTF.

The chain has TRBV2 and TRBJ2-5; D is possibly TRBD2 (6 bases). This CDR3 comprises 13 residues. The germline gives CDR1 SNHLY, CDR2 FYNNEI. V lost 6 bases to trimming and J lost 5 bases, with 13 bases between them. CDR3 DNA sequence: TGTGCCAGCAGCCCCGGCCGGGGGGAGACCCAGTACTTC. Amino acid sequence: CASSPGRGETQYF.